These 18 T cell receptor beta chains share one sample of origin, sequenced in a study of memory CD4+ T cells and cytomegalovirus serostatus. Single viable CD3+CD4+CD8-CD45RO+ cells were sorted as the memory CD4+ T cells. The data were produced by immunoSEQ multiplex PCR, yet TCRdb's version contains in-frame clones alone and is incomplete. The sample consists of about 42,000 clones, roughly three quarters of them appearing once. Sample: memory CD4+ T cells from blood. The receptors derive from an adult in good health and CMV-seronegative.

V gene TRBV29-1 combines with J gene TRBJ2-3; D might be TRBD2 (5 bases). In germline, CDR1 is SQVTM, CDR2 ANQGSEA. There are 13 residues in the CDR3. V lost 7 bases to trimming and J lost 10 bases, with 21 bases between them. The chain's CDR3 is CSGRSPGSAAQYF. CDR3 sequence (DNA): TGCAGCGGACGATCCCCGGGGAGCGCCGCGCAGTATTTT.

The chain is built from TRBV6-5 and TRBJ1-1; D not certain. The germline V gene encodes CDR1 MNHEY and CDR2 SVGAGI. Trimming cost V 2 bases and J 9 bases, with 7 bases left between them. CDR3 length: 11 residues. CDR3 region: CASSYGLKAFF. The CDR3 DNA sequence: TGTGCCAGCAGTTACGGGCTTAAAGCTTTCTTT.

This chain joins TRBV4-1 and TRBJ1-4, with TRBD1 as a possible D gene (5 bases). The CDR3 extends over 20 amino acids. V lost 4 bases, J lost 0 bases, and 24 bases lay in between. Germline V lookup: CDR1 MGHRA, CDR2 YSYEKL. Here the CDR3 reads CASSPRRGSGREATNEKLFF. Here the CDR3 DNA reads TGCGCCAGCAGCCCTCGGAGGGGTTCAGGGCGGGAGGCAACTAATGAAAAACTGTTTTTT.

The chain joins TRBV6-6 to TRBJ1-2; maybe TRBD1 (6 bases). Germline-derived CDR1 and CDR2 are MNHNY and SVGAGI (reference sequence). CDR3 length: 13 amino acids. Trimming removed 7 bases from V and 0 bases from J, with 9 bases in between. This CDR3 reads CASKEGANYGYTF. The CDR3, as DNA: TGTGCCAGCAAGGAGGGGGCTAACTATGGCTACACCTTC.

The chain links TRBV9 to TRBJ2-3; TRBD2 agrees at 12 bases. This CDR3 spans 16 amino acids. CDR1 is SGDLS, CDR2 YYNGEE, per germline. V lost 4 bases and J lost 2; bases outside the gene matches: 5. CDR3 nucleotide sequence: TGTGCCAGCAGCCGAAGGACTAGCGGGGTCACAGATACGCAGTATTTT. Translated: CASSRRTSGVTDTQYF.

The chain joins TRBV4-1 to TRBJ2-3; 12 positions match TRBD2. Germline V gene sequence: CDR1 MGHRA, CDR2 YSYEKL. There are 18 residues in the CDR3. The trim removed 3 bases at V and 2 bases at J, leaving 9 bases unmatched. The CDR3 here is CASSHTRLAGAITDTQYF. Written as DNA, the CDR3 is TGCGCCAGCAGCCACACCCGACTAGCGGGGGCGATCACAGATACGCAGTATTTT.

J is TRBJ1-2 and V is TRBV7-2; no reliable D call. The CDR3 is 14 amino acids. Germline CDR1 and CDR2: SGHTA and FQGNSA. The V end was cut by 5 bases, the J end by 0 bases, with 10 bases between. Written as DNA, the CDR3 is TGTGCCAGCAGCCCGTACAAAACTAACTATGGCTACACCTTC. Its protein product is CASSPYKTNYGYTF.

This clone has just one count. The chain couples TRBV11-2 to TRBJ2-7; the match to TRBD1 covers 9 bases. The length of the CDR3 is 15 residues. CDR1 is SGHAT, CDR2 FQNNGV, per germline. Trimming at V came to 3 bases and at J to 5 bases, leaving 8 bases not matched to a gene. CDR3 residues: CASSFDRDRVHEQYF. The DNA for the CDR3 is TGTGCCAGCAGCTTCGACCGGGACAGGGTACACGAGCAGTACTTC.

The V call is TRBV5-6, the J call TRBJ1-2, with 8 bases identical to TRBD1. This CDR3 region has 14 residues. CDR1 is SGHDT, CDR2 YYEEEE, per germline. V was clipped by 0 bases and J by 7 bases; unmatched bases: 5. The CDR3: CASSLGDRGSGYTF. CDR3 nucleotides: TGTGCCAGCAGCTTGGGCGACAGGGGTAGTGGCTACACCTTC.

This rearrangement joins TRBV30 to TRBJ1-5, with no clear D. The germline V and J ends were trimmed by 3 bases and 6 bases, with 15 bases remaining between them. CDR3 length equals 14 residues. In germline, CDR1 is GTSNPN, CDR2 SVGIG (reference sequence). This CDR3 reads CAWSASGDGQPQHF. CDR3 sequence (DNA): TGTGCCTGGAGCGCGAGCGGGGATGGTCAGCCCCAGCATTTT.

V and J are TRBV7-2 and TRBJ2-7; TRBD2 agrees at 13 bases. Losses at the gene ends were 6 bases for V and 0 bases for J; bases not matched to a gene: 14. CDR1 is SGHTA and CDR2 is FQGNSA in the germline V gene. The CDR3 is 19 residues long. In nucleotides, the CDR3 is TGTGCCAGCAGTTCTTTCCCTCTGACTAGCGGGGGGAGCTCCTACGAGCAGTACTTC. Its protein is CASSSFPLTSGGSSYEQYF.

The CDR3 is CASSPVGGPSYNEQFF. The CDR3 nucleotides read TGCGCCAGCAGCCCCGTAGGGGGGCCATCCTACAATGAGCAGTTCTTC. The chain is built from TRBV4-1 and TRBJ2-1; perhaps D is TRBD1 or TRBD2 (6 bases each). The V gene's germline CDR1 is MGHRA and CDR2 YSYEKL. CDR3 length: 16 residues. V lost 4 bases and J 1 base, leaving 14 bases between the germline ends.

J is TRBJ1-1 and V is TRBV5-1; no reliable D call. The CDR3 consists of 13 residues. Germline V CDR1 and CDR2: SGHRS, YFSETQ. With 0 bases removed from V and 10 bases from J, the gap between germline ends came to 13 bases. The CDR3 DNA reads as TGCGCCAGCAGCTTGGATTCTGGTCGCGGAGCTTTCTTT. It yields the protein CASSLDSGRGAFF.

The chain links TRBV2 to TRBJ2-7; TRBD1 aligns across 9 bases. V was pared by 6 bases and J by 0 bases, with 6 bases of the junction left unmatched. Looked up from germline, CDR1 is SNHLY and CDR2 is FYNNEI. This CDR3 has 15 residues. CDR3 region: CASSAGTGISYEQYF. The CDR3 nucleotides read TGTGCCAGCAGCGCCGGGACAGGGATCTCCTACGAGCAGTACTTC.

V is TRBV5-4 and J is TRBJ2-1; 8 nucleotides line up with TRBD2. CDR1 and CDR2 from the germline V gene are SGHNT and YYREEE (reference sequence). V trimming: 0 bases; J trimming: 0 bases; junction bases outside the gene matches: 8. The CDR3 is 18 amino acids. CDR3 loop: CASSLGGGLQSSYNEQFF. CDR3 sequence (DNA): TGTGCCAGCAGCTTGGGCGGGGGGCTACAAAGCTCCTACAATGAGCAGTTCTTC.

This clone was picked up a small number of times. The rearrangement uses TRBV7-9 and TRBJ2-7; D may be TRBD1 (6 bases). This CDR3 has 12 residues. Germline CDR1 is SEHNR and CDR2 is FQNEAQ (reference sequence). With 5 bases removed from V and 2 bases from J, the gap between germline ends came to 7 bases. This chain's CDR3 is CASSGTTYEQYF. CDR3 bases: TGTGCCAGCAGCGGGACAACCTACGAGCAGTACTTC.

The chain employs TRBV27 and TRBJ1-5; D remains ambiguous. The germline CDR1 and CDR2 sequences are MNHEY and SMNVEV (reference sequence). V gave up 7 bases and J gave up 3 bases, with 7 bases separating them. CDR3 length: 12 amino acids. CDR3 coding DNA: TGTGCCAGCACCAGACCCAATCAGCCCCAGCATTTT. Its translation: CASTRPNQPQHF.

This clone has only a few counts. The gene calls are TRBV6-1 and TRBJ1-2, with D unclear. The germline gives CDR1 MNHNS, CDR2 SASEGT. The CDR3 length is 12 residues. V shed 2 bases and J shed 10 bases, with 11 bases lying between them. Here the CDR3 DNA reads TGTGCCAGCAGTGAATCGACCTCAATCTACACCTTC. Residues: CASSESTSIYTF.